The 21 T cell receptor beta chains presented below share a single source sample, sequenced in a study of T-cell memory formation after mild COVID-19. A single record per CDR3 protein comes from TCRdb applying MiXCR to the 5' RACE reads. The data hold about 410,000 distinct CDR3 sequences, with around 17% observed a single time. Sequenced material: PBMCs or a T cell subset sorted from them (not recorded which). These receptors all stem from a man aged 18 to 29 who had mild COVID-19 (a few samples of this study predate the infection). Cell type and time point are not known.

The J gene is TRBJ2-3, the V gene TRBV11-2, with TRBD2 identical over 10 bases. Germline V gives CDR1 SGHAT, CDR2 FQNNGV. V shed 4 bases and J 0 bases; nucleotides not matched to a gene: 10. This CDR3 is 18 amino acids long. The DNA of the CDR3 is TGTGCCAGCAGCTCATCTAGCGGGGGCTTCTTCAGCACAGATACGCAGTATTTT. Its protein is CASSSSSGGFFSTDTQYF.

V and J are TRBV6-2 or TRBV6-3 and TRBJ1-4; 8 bases are shared with TRBD1. After removal of 7 bases from V and 8 bases from J, the junction contained 12 bases not matched to a gene. In germline, CDR1 is MNHEY, CDR2 SVGEGT. The CDR3 is 15 residues long. The CDR3 region has the DNA TGTGCCAGCAAGACACACGGGACAGGCGAGGAAAAACTGTTTTTT. Encoded protein: CASKTHGTGEEKLFF.

The chain joins TRBV4-3 to TRBJ2-2; D call uncertain. CDR1 and CDR2 (germline): LGHNA, YSLEER. This CDR3 has 13 residues. The V gene lost 0 bases and the J gene lost 6 bases, with 5 bases spanning the gap. The CDR3 region has the DNA TGCGCCAGCAGCCAAGAAGGCTCCGGGGAGCTGTTTTTT. As protein: CASSQEGSGELFF.

This chain links TRBV7-9 with TRBJ2-7; TRBD2 might be the D (5 bases). V lost 5 bases to trimming and J lost 0 bases, with 20 bases between them. CDR1 and CDR2 from the germline V gene are SEHNR and FQNEAQ (reference sequence). This CDR3 contains 17 residues. The CDR3 here is CASSPTPGVHPSYEQYF. CDR3 DNA sequence: TGTGCCAGCAGCCCCACCCCCGGGGTCCACCCCTCCTACGAGCAGTACTTC.

The V call is TRBV6-6, the J call TRBJ2-7, with 8 bases lining up with TRBD1. The trim removed 4 bases at V and 5 bases at J, leaving 10 bases unmatched. The CDR3 is 15 amino acids. CDR1 is MNHNY, CDR2 SVGAGI, per germline (reference sequence). In nucleotides, the CDR3 is TGTGCCAGCAGTTCCGCGACAGGGGAGGTTCACGAGCAGTACTTC. Its translation is CASSSATGEVHEQYF.

The chain carries TRBV20-1 and TRBJ2-3, with TRBD2 matching 7 bases. Germline V gene sequence: CDR1 DFQATT, CDR2 SNEGSKA (reference sequence). The CDR3 sequence is 14 residues long. The trim removed 6 bases at V and 1 base at J, leaving 7 bases unmatched. CDR3 sequence: CSATGLGGTDTQYF. The CDR3, as DNA: TGCAGTGCAACCGGACTAGGGGGCACAGATACGCAGTATTTT.

This sequence joins TRBV10-2 and TRBJ1-6; D unclear. Trimming left V 3 bases short and J 0 bases short, with 12 bases between. Looked up from germline, CDR1 is WSHSY and CDR2 is SAAADI. CDR3 length: 17 residues. CDR3 protein: CASSDEAESSYNSPLHF. CDR3 in DNA: TGCGCCAGCAGTGATGAGGCGGAGAGCTCCTATAATTCACCCCTCCACTTT.

This clonotype has only a few counts. The CDR3 DNA follows: TGTGCCAGTAGTATAGATAGGGCAGCAGATACGCAGTATTTT. Translating gives CASSIDRAADTQYF. The gene calls are TRBV19 and TRBJ2-3; no clear D gene. Germline V gene sequence: CDR1 LNHDA, CDR2 SQIVND (reference sequence). Trimming left V 0 bases short and J 4 bases short, with 8 bases between. The CDR3 length is 14 residues.

This clonotype was detected a few times. The chain links TRBV2 to TRBJ2-7; D is tentatively TRBD1 or TRBD2 (7 bases each). The V end was cut by 8 bases, the J end by 3 bases, with 14 bases between. This CDR3 has 13 amino acids. Germline V gene sequence: CDR1 SNHLY, CDR2 FYNNEI. The CDR3 here is CASSRGGLYEQYV. The CDR3 nucleotides are TGTGCCAGCTCCAGGGGGGGACTCTACGAGCAGTACGTC.

This clonotype was picked up a small number of times. This sequence joins TRBV5-1 and TRBJ2-3; 9 bases map to TRBD1. V shed 4 bases, J shed 4 bases, and the junction held 7 bases outside the gene matches. The germline gives CDR1 SGHRS, CDR2 YFSETQ. The CDR3 contains 15 residues. The CDR3 bases are TGCGCCAGCAGCCCAACAGGGGGCCGCGCAGATACGCAGTATTTT. Its translation: CASSPTGGRADTQYF. Combining the CDR3 with reference TRBV5-1 and TRBJ2-3 gives the whole variable domain KAGVTQTPRYLIKTRGQQVTLSCSPISGHRSVSWYQQTPGQGLQFLFEYFSETQRNKGNFPGRFSGRQFSNSRSEMNVSTLELGDSALYLCASSPTGGRADTQYFGPGTRLTVL.

The V call is TRBV7-8, the J call TRBJ1-5; D possibly corresponds to TRBD1 (5 bases). The germline V and J ends were trimmed by 1 base and 0 bases, with 7 bases remaining between them. Per the germline V gene, CDR1 is SGHVS and CDR2 is FQNEAQ. CDR3 length equals 15 residues. DNA of the CDR3: TGTGCCAGCAGCTTAGAGACAGTTAGCAATCAGCCCCAGCATTTT. Translated, it gives CASSLETVSNQPQHF.

Only a few counts were recorded for this clonotype. V and J are TRBV20-1 and TRBJ1-5; D remains ambiguous. V dropped 2 bases and J dropped 3 bases, with 14 bases sitting between them. Germline V gene lookup returns CDR1 DFQATT and CDR2 SNEGSKA (reference sequence). The CDR3 has 15 residues. CDR3 nucleotides: TGCAGTGCTAGATCCCTGGGCACGAACAATCAGCCCCAGCATTTT. Translated: CSARSLGTNNQPQHF.

V gene TRBV10-3 combines with J gene TRBJ2-3, with D hard to call. Germline-derived CDR1 and CDR2 are ENHRY and SYGVKD. The CDR3 covers 12 residues. Deletions cut 7 bases from V and 3 bases from J, with 8 bases between. CDR3 coding DNA: TGTGCCATCACTGATCGTACAGATACGCAGTATTTT. Amino acids: CAITDRTDTQYF.

The chain employs TRBV29-1 and TRBJ2-7; TRBD2 is a possible D gene (6 bases). Germline V gene sequence: CDR1 SQVTM, CDR2 ANQGSEA. The CDR3 has 13 residues. V shed 4 bases and J shed 9 bases, with 19 bases lying between them. The CDR3 sequence is CSVGGRTLTGQYF. CDR3 DNA sequence: TGCAGCGTTGGAGGGAGGACTCTCACCGGGCAGTACTTC.

This clonotype was counted only a few times. In DNA, the CDR3 is TGTGCCAGCAGAATATATTTGACGGACAGTTGGCAGTACGTC. Residues: CASRIYLTDSWQYV. V usage is TRBV7-9 and J usage is TRBJ2-7; D is possibly TRBD1 (6 bases). Between the trimmed V and J ends, which lost 6 bases and 9 bases, there was a span of 21 bases. Germline CDR1 and CDR2: SEHNR and FQNEAQ (reference sequence). The CDR3 runs 14 residues.

V usage is TRBV29-1 and J usage is TRBJ2-3; TRBD2 agrees at 10 bases. Germline CDR1 reads SQVTM; CDR2 reads ANQGSEA. V dropped 5 bases and J dropped 4; count of bases not matched to a gene: 6. The CDR3 is made up of 14 amino acids. CDR3 region: CSVLGLAGADTQYF. The CDR3 DNA reads as TGCAGCGTTCTGGGGCTAGCGGGGGCAGATACGCAGTATTTT.

This clonotype has a handful of counts. The chain has TRBV5-1 and TRBJ1-2, with a possible D match to TRBD1 (6 bases). V was clipped by 4 bases and J by 3 bases, with 10 bases between them. The CDR3 contains 13 residues. Germline assignment: CDR1 SGHRS and CDR2 YFSETQ. For the CDR3, the DNA is TGCGCCAGCAGCGATCGACAGGACTATGGCTACACCTTC. Translated, it gives CASSDRQDYGYTF.

The chain couples TRBV27 to TRBJ1-5, with no clear D. The CDR3 runs to 13 residues. Trimming stripped 5 bases from V and 5 bases from J, with 10 bases between. Germline assignment: CDR1 MNHEY and CDR2 SMNVEV (reference sequence). In DNA form, the CDR3 reads TGTGCCAGCAGTCCCACAGTCGATCAGCCCCAGCATTTT. Its protein product is CASSPTVDQPQHF.

This clonotype has just a few counts. This sequence joins TRBV6-2 or TRBV6-3 and TRBJ1-5, with 9 bases lining up with TRBD1. The CDR3 has 16 amino acids. Unmatched junction bases numbered 4, after V lost 2 bases and J lost 2 bases. Looked up from germline, CDR1 is MNHEY and CDR2 is SVGEGT. For the CDR3, the DNA is TGTGCCAGCAGTTACGGGACAGGGAAAGGCAATCAGCCCCAGCATTTT. Its translation is CASSYGTGKGNQPQHF.

The rearrangement links TRBV25-1 to TRBJ1-1; 9 bases fit TRBD1. The CDR3 consists of 13 residues. Germline-derived CDR1 and CDR2 are MGHDK and SYGVNS. J lost 5 bases, V lost 8 bases, and 6 bases had no gene match. CDR3 nucleotides: TGTGCCAGCGCCGGACAGGGGTTAACTGAAGCTTTCTTT. This sequence encodes CASAGQGLTEAFF.

This clonotype showed up just once. DNA of the CDR3: TGTGCCAGCAGCTCGTGGAGGAGGAGCTCCTACAATGAGCAGTTCTTC. Translated: CASSSWRRSSYNEQFF. The chain employs TRBV5-6 and TRBJ2-1, with a tentative D call TRBD2 (5 bases). The CDR3 has 16 amino acids. Germline V gene lookup returns CDR1 SGHDT and CDR2 YYEEEE. Trimming removed 3 bases at V and 0 bases at J, with 13 bases between.